This TCR beta chain was profiled in a study of blood T cell repertoires in COVID-19. Background on the study: The origin of the acute and convalescent COVID-19 samples was the United States, Italy and Spain.

How the authors handled the data: Scientists estimated how many nucleated cells there were by amplifying reference gene primers. Method: immunoSEQ multiplex PCR; TCRdb's copy keeps in-frame clones and lacks some. D and trimming were read from the DNA, whereas the V and J calls and clone size are those reported in that table. Of around 140,000 clones in the sample, approximately 90% were seen once. Per germline, CDR1 MNHEY and CDR2 SVGAGI. The CDR3 loop spans 15 amino acids. V was cut by 1 base and J by 5 bases, with 14 bases left in between. Sequencing input: peripheral blood. The receptor was derived from a man between 50 and 59 years old with active or convalescent COVID-19. This chain uses TRBV6-5 with TRBJ1-1, with D possibly being TRBD1 (6 bases). In nucleotides, the CDR3 is TGTGCCAGCAGTTACTGGAGGACAGCGTCGACTGAAGCTTTCTTT. This codes for CASSYWRTASTEAFF.